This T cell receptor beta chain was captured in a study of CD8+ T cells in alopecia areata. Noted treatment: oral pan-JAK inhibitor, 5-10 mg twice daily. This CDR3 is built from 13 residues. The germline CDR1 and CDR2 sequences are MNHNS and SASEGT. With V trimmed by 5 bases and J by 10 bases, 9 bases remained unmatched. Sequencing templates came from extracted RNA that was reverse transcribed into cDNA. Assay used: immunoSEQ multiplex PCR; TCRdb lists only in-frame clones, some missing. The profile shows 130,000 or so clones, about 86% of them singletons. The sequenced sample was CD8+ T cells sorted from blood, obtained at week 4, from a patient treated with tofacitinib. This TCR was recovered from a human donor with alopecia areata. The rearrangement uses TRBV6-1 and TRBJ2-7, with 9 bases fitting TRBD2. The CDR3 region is CASSCSSGKHQYF. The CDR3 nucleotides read TGTGCCAGCAGTTGCTCTAGCGGGAAGCACCAGTACTTC.